Listed below are T cell receptor beta chains from one sample, sequenced in a study of blood T cell repertoires in COVID-19. TCRdb keeps only in-frame clones here, not all; method: immunoSEQ multiplex PCR. The sample consists of about 240,000 clones, about 83% of them appearing once. The sequenced material came from peripheral blood. Receptors originate from a man aged 25-40 years who had recovered from COVID-19. CDR3s include the opening cysteine and the closing phenylalanine or tryptophan. A D gene is named only where the DNA matches it firmly. The size field is filled for only some rows; it gives once, few, many or a size class.

v_call: TRBV18; clone_size: .; j_call: TRBJ1-1; d_call: TRBD1; cdr3_aa: CASSHGQGANTEAFF; cdr3_nt: TGTGCCAGCTCCCATGGACAGGGGGCGAACACTGAAGCTTTCTTT
v_call: TRBV28; clone_size: .; j_call: TRBJ2-1; d_call: TRBD1; cdr3_aa: CASTIGINQGERNNEQFF; cdr3_nt: TGTGCCAGCACAATTGGGATTAATCAGGGGGAAAGGAACAATGAGCAGTTCTTC
v_call: TRBV4-2; clone_size: .; j_call: TRBJ2-6; d_call: .; cdr3_aa: CASSQERAGDGANVLTF; cdr3_nt: TGTGCCAGCAGCCAAGAGAGGGCAGGGGACGGGGCCAACGTCCTGACTTTC
v_call: TRBV5-5; clone_size: .; j_call: TRBJ2-7; d_call: TRBD1; cdr3_aa: CASGQGDEQYF; cdr3_nt: TGTGCCAGCGGTCAGGGGGACGAGCAGTACTTC
v_call: TRBV7-9; clone_size: .; j_call: TRBJ2-3; d_call: .; cdr3_aa: CASSPDGGAGTDTQYF; cdr3_nt: TGTGCCAGCAGTCCTGATGGGGGGGCCGGCACAGATACGCAGTATTTT
v_call: TRBV29-1; clone_size: .; j_call: TRBJ1-2; d_call: TRBD1; cdr3_aa: CSVYEGQAIYGYTF; cdr3_nt: TGCAGCGTGTACGAGGGACAGGCTATCTATGGCTACACCTTC
v_call: TRBV7-9; clone_size: .; j_call: TRBJ2-5; d_call: TRBD2; cdr3_aa: CASRQTSGGPVETQYF; cdr3_nt: TGTGCCAGCAGACAAACTAGCGGGGGGCCGGTCGAGACCCAGTACTTC
v_call: TRBV7-9; clone_size: .; j_call: TRBJ2-3; d_call: .; cdr3_aa: CASSPPDGADTQYF; cdr3_nt: TGTGCCAGCAGCCCCCCGGACGGGGCAGATACGCAGTATTTT
v_call: TRBV6-5; clone_size: many; j_call: TRBJ2-3; d_call: .; cdr3_aa: CASSQTSGTQYF; cdr3_nt: TGTGCCAGCAGTCAAACATCGGGTACGCAGTATTTT
v_call: TRBV5-1; clone_size: once; j_call: TRBJ2-2; d_call: .; cdr3_aa: CATPAGVTGELFF; cdr3_nt: TGCGCCACCCCTGCAGGGGTGACCGGGGAGCTGTTTTTT
v_call: TRBV5-1; clone_size: .; j_call: TRBJ2-2; d_call: TRBD1; cdr3_aa: CASSLGTGTGELFF; cdr3_nt: TGCGCCAGCAGCCTGGGGACAGGCACCGGGGAGCTGTTTTTT
v_call: TRBV2; clone_size: .; j_call: TRBJ1-1; d_call: .; cdr3_aa: CASSEAQRTNTEAFF; cdr3_nt: TGTGCCAGCAGCGAGGCGCAGCGGACGAACACTGAAGCTTTCTTT
v_call: TRBV4-2; clone_size: .; j_call: TRBJ2-3; d_call: .; cdr3_aa: CASSPQSTEYTDTQYF; cdr3_nt: TGTGCCAGCAGCCCGCAATCGACAGAATACACAGATACGCAGTATTTT